A selection of T cell receptor beta chains follows, all from one sample in a study of T-cell memory formation after mild COVID-19. Using its own MiXCR run on the 5' RACE reads, TCRdb lists one record per CDR3 protein. The sample lists some 130,000 distinct CDR3 sequences, roughly 6% occurring once. Material for sequencing was PBMCs or a T cell subset sorted from them (not recorded which). Receptors were obtained from an adult woman who had mild COVID-19 (a few samples of this study predate the infection). Cell type and time point are not known. The CDR3 runs from the conserved cysteine through the conserved F or W. D genes are given only for firm matches. Size is stated for part of the rows, as once, few or many counts, or as a class when the clone is expanded.

clone size	V gene	J gene	D gene	CDR3 protein	CDR3 DNA
NA	TRBV27	TRBJ2-1	NA	CAGPSANPFF	TGTGCCGGCCCTTCGGCTAACCCCTTCTTC
many	TRBV5-1	TRBJ2-3	NA	CASSGTVPDTQYF	TGCGCCAGCAGCGGGACGGTTCCAGATACGCAGTATTTT
NA	TRBV15	TRBJ2-2	NA	CATSRELTGELFF	TGTGCCACCAGCAGAGAGCTCACCGGGGAGCTGTTTTTT
many	TRBV5-1	TRBJ2-5	NA	CASSLYEGRETQYF	TGCGCCAGCAGCCTCTACGAAGGCCGGGAGACCCAGTACTTC
NA	TRBV12-3/TRBV12-4	TRBJ2-1	TRBD2	CASRPSGGDNEQFF	TGTGCCAGCAGGCCTAGCGGGGGGGACAATGAGCAGTTCTTC
few	TRBV24-1	TRBJ1-2	TRBD1	CATSDLHRGHGYTF	TGTGCCACCAGTGATTTGCACAGGGGGCATGGCTACACCTTC
few	TRBV6-6	TRBJ2-1	TRBD2	CASSFQLAGGANEQFF	TGTGCCAGCAGTTTCCAACTAGCGGGAGGGGCGAATGAGCAGTTCTTC
NA	TRBV5-1	TRBJ2-1	TRBD1	CASSQDRQGSYNEQFF	TGCGCCAGCAGCCAGGACCGACAGGGCTCCTACAATGAGCAGTTCTTC
many	TRBV29-1	TRBJ2-3	TRBD2	CSVAEGTSGSTDTQYF	TGCAGCGTGGCCGAGGGGACTAGCGGTTCCACAGATACGCAGTATTTT
many	TRBV12-3/TRBV12-4	TRBJ1-6	TRBD1	CASSLADRGSPLHF	TGTGCCAGCAGTTTAGCCGACAGGGGTTCACCCCTCCACTTT
few	TRBV4-1	TRBJ2-3	NA	CASSPFRGFTDTQYF	TGCGCCAGCAGCCCTTTCAGGGGCTTTACAGATACGCAGTATTTT
NA	TRBV5-1	TRBJ2-7	TRBD1	CASSTGTGTYEQYF	TGCGCCAGCAGCACCGGGACAGGGACCTACGAGCAGTACTTC
many	TRBV5-1	TRBJ2-4	NA	CASSEIPGPGNIQYF	TGCGCCAGCAGCGAGATTCCGGGTCCGGGAAACATTCAGTACTTC
many	TRBV4-1	TRBJ2-2	TRBD2	CASSPGTSGTGELFF	TGCGCCAGCAGCCCTGGGACTAGCGGGACCGGGGAGCTGTTTTTT
many	TRBV28	TRBJ2-7	TRBD2	CASSLGGTSGFEQYF	TGTGCCAGCAGTTTAGGCGGGACTAGCGGGTTCGAGCAGTACTTC
NA	TRBV30	TRBJ1-4	TRBD1	CAWRKTGGQFEKLFF	TGTGCCTGGAGGAAGACAGGGGGCCAATTTGAAAAACTGTTTTTT
NA	TRBV20-1	TRBJ1-1	NA	CSAKGGREAFF	TGCAGTGCTAAGGGGGGTAGGGAAGCTTTCTTT
few	TRBV7-3	TRBJ2-3	NA	CASSYVVEDTQYF	TGTGCCAGCAGCTACGTTGTTGAAGATACGCAGTATTTT
NA	TRBV4-2	TRBJ2-2	TRBD2	CASSYSSGGNTGELFF	TGTGCCAGCAGTTATAGCAGCGGGGGCAACACCGGGGAGCTGTTTTTT
NA	TRBV25-1	TRBJ2-2	TRBD2	CASSASSGTETNTGELFF	TGTGCCAGCAGCGCGAGTAGCGGGACCGAAACCAACACCGGGGAGCTGTTTTTT
many	TRBV7-2	TRBJ2-5	NA	CASSTPHRVRETQYF	TGTGCCAGCAGCACCCCGCACAGGGTACGGGAGACCCAGTACTTC
few	TRBV6-5	TRBJ1-3	NA	CASSPDRASGNTIYF	TGTGCCAGCAGCCCAGACAGAGCCTCTGGAAACACCATATATTTT
NA	TRBV20-1	TRBJ1-2	NA	CSASNTGNGYTF	TGCAGTGCTAGTAATACTGGGAATGGCTACACCTTC
NA	TRBV11-2	TRBJ2-7	NA	CASSSTTYEQYF	TGTGCCAGCAGCTCCACCACCTACGAGCAGTACTTC
NA	TRBV12-3/TRBV12-4	TRBJ1-2	NA	CASSLGPTSYTF	TGTGCCAGCAGTTTGGGGCCCACTAGCTACACCTTC
NA	TRBV5-1	TRBJ2-2	NA	CASSVTGANTGELFF	TGCGCCAGCAGCGTGACGGGGGCAAACACCGGGGAGCTGTTTTTT
few	TRBV5-6	TRBJ1-1	TRBD1	CASSLEGQGRTEAFF	TGTGCCAGCAGCTTGGAGGGACAGGGTCGGACTGAAGCTTTCTTT
NA	TRBV3-1	TRBJ1-6	NA	CASSQTGSSANSPLHF	TGTGCCAGCAGCCAAACAGGGTCGAGTGCGAATTCACCCCTCCACTTT
many	TRBV20-1	TRBJ2-1	NA	CSATPGGEQFF	TGCAGTGCGACGCCTGGCGGTGAGCAGTTCTTC
many	TRBV29-1	TRBJ2-7	NA	CSVESGQGSYEQYF	TGCAGCGTTGAGAGCGGTCAGGGCTCCTACGAGCAGTACTTC
NA	TRBV20-1	TRBJ1-1	TRBD1	CSAGQGWTEAFF	TGCAGTGCTGGACAGGGGTGGACTGAAGCTTTCTTT
NA	TRBV24-1	TRBJ2-2	NA	CATSDPSVNTGELFF	TGTGCCACCAGTGATCCTAGTGTGAACACCGGGGAGCTGTTTTTT
NA	TRBV23-1	TRBJ2-5	NA	CASRPTAPGETQYF	TGCGCCAGCCGTCCAACGGCTCCTGGAGAGACCCAGTACTTC
few	TRBV5-1	TRBJ2-3	TRBD1	CASSTGTGDYTQYF	TGCGCCAGCAGCACAGGGACAGGGGATTATACGCAGTATTTT
many	TRBV7-3	TRBJ2-5	NA	CASSLSAQETQYF	TGTGCCAGCAGCTTGTCGGCACAAGAGACCCAGTACTTC
few	TRBV6-2/TRBV6-3	TRBJ2-3	NA	CASSYSRGGVNTDTQYF	TGTGCCAGCAGTTACTCCCGAGGGGGGGTCAACACAGATACGCAGTATTTT
few	TRBV20-1	TRBJ1-2	NA	CSARIGVGDYGYTF	TGCAGTGCTAGGATTGGCGTAGGGGACTATGGCTACACCTTC
few	TRBV7-3	TRBJ2-3	NA	CASSLTVLDTQYF	TGTGCCAGCAGCTTAACTGTGCTAGATACGCAGTATTTT
NA	TRBV11-2	TRBJ2-5	TRBD2	CASSFERGMQETQYF	TGTGCCAGCAGCTTCGAGCGGGGGATGCAAGAGACCCAGTACTTC
NA	TRBV7-9	TRBJ2-7	NA	CASSLNAYHEQYF	TGTGCCAGCAGCTTAAATGCGTACCACGAGCAGTACTTC
NA	TRBV12-3/TRBV12-4	TRBJ2-7	TRBD1	CASRGSGTGSYEQYF	TGTGCCAGCAGGGGGTCCGGGACAGGGTCCTACGAGCAGTACTTC
few	TRBV20-1	TRBJ2-7	TRBD1	CSANTGTGANEQYF	TGCAGTGCTAACACCGGGACAGGGGCTAACGAGCAGTACTTC
NA	TRBV7-9	TRBJ2-7	NA	CASSSSVTPVYEQYF	TGTGCCAGCAGCTCCTCCGTGACCCCCGTTTACGAGCAGTACTTC
NA	TRBV28	TRBJ1-2	TRBD1	CASSFPTGGSYGYTF	TGTGCCAGCAGTTTTCCAACAGGGGGAAGCTATGGCTACACCTTC
many	TRBV6-2/TRBV6-3	TRBJ2-7	TRBD2	CASSYLAGGYEQYF	TGTGCCAGCAGTTATCTAGCGGGAGGCTACGAGCAGTACTTC
few	TRBV10-3	TRBJ2-3	TRBD1	CAIRSRTGTALTDTQYF	TGTGCCATCAGATCACGGACAGGGACGGCCCTGACAGATACGCAGTATTTT
NA	TRBV9	TRBJ2-7	TRBD1	CASSTTGAPGGEQYF	TGTGCCAGCAGCACGACAGGGGCCCCGGGCGGGGAGCAGTACTTC
NA	TRBV5-1	TRBJ2-7	TRBD1	CASSPGTGGFEQYF	TGCGCCAGCAGCCCCGGGACAGGGGGGTTTGAGCAGTACTTC
NA	TRBV5-1	TRBJ2-1	NA	CASSLAGKNNEQFF	TGCGCCAGCAGCTTGGCCGGTAAGAACAATGAGCAGTTCTTC